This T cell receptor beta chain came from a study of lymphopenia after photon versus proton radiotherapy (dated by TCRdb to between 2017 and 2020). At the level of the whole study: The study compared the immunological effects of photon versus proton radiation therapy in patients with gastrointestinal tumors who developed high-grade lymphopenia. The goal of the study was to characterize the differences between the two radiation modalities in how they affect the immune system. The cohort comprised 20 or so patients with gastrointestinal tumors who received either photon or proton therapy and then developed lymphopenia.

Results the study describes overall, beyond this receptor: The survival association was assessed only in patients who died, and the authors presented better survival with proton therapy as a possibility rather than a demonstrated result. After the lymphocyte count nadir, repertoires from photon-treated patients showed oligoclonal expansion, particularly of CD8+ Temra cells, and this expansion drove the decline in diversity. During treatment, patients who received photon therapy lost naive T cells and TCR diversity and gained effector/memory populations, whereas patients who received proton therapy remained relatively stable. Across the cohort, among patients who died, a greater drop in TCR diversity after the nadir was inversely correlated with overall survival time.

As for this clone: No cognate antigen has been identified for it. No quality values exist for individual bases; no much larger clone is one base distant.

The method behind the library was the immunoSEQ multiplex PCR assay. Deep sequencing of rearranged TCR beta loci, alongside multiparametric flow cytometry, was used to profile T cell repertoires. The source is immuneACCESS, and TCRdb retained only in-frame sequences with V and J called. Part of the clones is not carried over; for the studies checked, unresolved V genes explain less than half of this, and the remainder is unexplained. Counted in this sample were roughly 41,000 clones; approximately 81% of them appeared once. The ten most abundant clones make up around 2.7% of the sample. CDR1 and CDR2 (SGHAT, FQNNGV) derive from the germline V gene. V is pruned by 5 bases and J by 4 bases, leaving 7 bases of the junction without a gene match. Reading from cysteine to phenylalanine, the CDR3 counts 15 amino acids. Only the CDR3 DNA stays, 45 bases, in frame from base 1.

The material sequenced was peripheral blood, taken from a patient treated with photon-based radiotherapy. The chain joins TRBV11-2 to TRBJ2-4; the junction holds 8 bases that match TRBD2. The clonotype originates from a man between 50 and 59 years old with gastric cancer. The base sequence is TGTGCCAGCAGCCGCGCGAGCGGGGGTAAAAACATTCAGTACTTC. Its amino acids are CASSRASGGKNIQYF.